Each of the 29 T cell receptor beta chains below was sequenced from the same sample in a study of cytomegalovirus exposure and HLA in healthy donors. It was with 60 Vbeta and 13 Jbeta primers that the PCR ran. Libraries were prepared by immunoSEQ multiplex PCR; TCRdb keeps only in-frame clonotypes and omits some of them. This table has around 140,000 clones, about 61% appearing once. The specimen was PBMCs. The source is a woman between 40 and 50 years old in good health and CMV-seronegative.

In this sample, this clone turned up a few times. The rearrangement joins TRBV19 to TRBJ2-3; 8 bases align to TRBD2. Germline V gene data show CDR1 as LNHDA and CDR2 as SQIVND (reference sequence). The CDR3 is made up of 15 amino acids. The J segment lost 0 bases and the V segment lost 6 bases, leaving 5 bases of the junction unmatched. In DNA form, the CDR3 reads TGTGCCAGTAGCCTCGTAGCGGGGAGCACAGATACGCAGTATTTT. Amino acids: CASSLVAGSTDTQYF.

This clone was counted a few times. V is TRBV7-3 and J is TRBJ2-5; 9 positions match TRBD2. The J segment lost 5 bases and the V segment lost 5 bases, leaving 6 bases of the junction unmatched. This CDR3 is 14 amino acids long. CDR1 and CDR2 from the germline V gene are SGHTA and FQGTGA. The DNA for the CDR3 is TGTGCCAGCAGCCTAGCGGGGCCTCTGGAGACCCAGTACTTC. Residues: CASSLAGPLETQYF. The full variable domain, its missing parts supplied by reference TRBV7-3 and TRBJ2-5, is GAGVSQTPSNKVTEKGKYVELRCDPISGHTALYWYRQSLGQGPEFLIYFQGTGAADDSGLPNDRFFAVRPEGSVSTLKIQRTERGDSAVYLCASSLAGPLETQYFGPGTRLLVL.

The chain carries TRBV29-1 and TRBJ2-2, with D uncertain. Trimming removed 7 bases at V and 4 bases at J, with 10 bases between. CDR1 is SQVTM and CDR2 is ANQGSEA in the germline V gene. This CDR3 contains 12 residues. The CDR3 region has the DNA TGCAGCGCGACTCTCCCCACCGGGGAGCTGTTTTTT. It yields the protein CSATLPTGELFF.

CDR3 coding DNA: TGTGCCACCAGCACCCGGGGCTACGAGCAGTACTTC. This sequence encodes CATSTRGYEQYF. The chain links TRBV15 to TRBJ2-7; D may be TRBD2 (5 bases). Germline-derived CDR1 and CDR2 are LNHNV and YYDKDF (reference sequence). CDR3 length equals 12 residues. With 4 bases removed from V and 3 bases from J, the gap between germline ends came to 7 bases.

The count of this clone is one. The rearrangement uses TRBV5-1 and TRBJ2-3; maybe TRBD1 (7 bases). Germline CDR1 SGHRS, CDR2 YFSETQ. There are 15 residues in the CDR3. V lost 7 bases to trimming and J lost 5 bases, with 20 bases between them. The CDR3 coding sequence is TGCGCCAGCGCCGGGGGCAGGGGGAGAGGAGATACGCAGTATTTT. This codes for CASAGGRGRGDTQYF. Filled out from reference TRBV5-1 and TRBJ2-3, the complete variable domain reads KAGVTQTPRYLIKTRGQQVTLSCSPISGHRSVSWYQQTPGQGLQFLFEYFSETQRNKGNFPGRFSGRQFSNSRSEMNVSTLELGDSALYLCASAGGRGRGDTQYFGPGTRLTVL.

This rearrangement joins TRBV28 to TRBJ2-7; 9 bases fit TRBD1. V dropped 7 bases and J dropped 3; count of bases not matched to a gene: 7. From germline, CDR1 is MDHEN and CDR2 SYDVKM. This CDR3 has 14 residues. CDR3 residues: CASKIGDRDYEQYF. The CDR3, as DNA: TGTGCCAGCAAGATCGGGGACAGGGACTACGAGCAGTACTTC.

The chain joins TRBV28 to TRBJ2-5; a possible D gene is TRBD2 (5 bases). There are 14 residues in the CDR3. V was trimmed by 3 bases and J by 1 base, leaving 9 bases between them. The germline V gene has CDR1 MDHEN and CDR2 SYDVKM. The CDR3 loop is CASSFPRVQETQYF. The CDR3 DNA follows: TGTGCCAGCAGTTTCCCGCGGGTCCAAGAGACCCAGTACTTC.

CDR3 sequence reads: CASSSRQGYTEAFF. In DNA form, the CDR3 reads TGTGCCAGCAGTTCCCGCCAGGGCTACACTGAAGCTTTCTTT. The chain uses TRBV27 and TRBJ1-1; possible D gene TRBD1, 5 bases. The CDR3 has 14 amino acids. CDR1 is MNHEY, CDR2 SMNVEV, per germline (reference sequence). V lost 4 bases to trimming and J lost 3 bases, with 12 bases between them.

The gene calls are TRBV30 and TRBJ1-1; unclear D gene. The CDR3 covers 11 residues. Germline V lookup: CDR1 GTSNPN, CDR2 SVGIG (reference sequence). The germline V and J ends were trimmed by 6 bases and 4 bases, with 9 bases remaining between them. CDR3 region: CACVSGTEAFF. As DNA, the CDR3 is TGTGCCTGCGTTAGCGGCACTGAAGCTTTCTTT. Combining the CDR3 with reference TRBV30 and TRBJ1-1 gives the whole variable domain SQTIHQWPATLVQPVGSPLSLECTVEGTSNPNLYWYRQAAGRGLQLLFYSVGIGQISSEVPQNLSASRPQDRQFILSSKKLLLSDSGFYLCACVSGTEAFFGQGTRLTVV.

The chain recombines TRBV5-6 with TRBJ1-1; maybe TRBD1 (6 bases). CDR1 and CDR2 (germline): SGHDT, YYEEEE. This CDR3 is built from 17 residues. V was pared by 0 bases and J by 11 bases, with 26 bases between. Written as DNA, the CDR3 is TGTGCCAGCAGCTTGGGGATCCGACAGGCACTCAACGACGGGGCTTTCTTT. This translates into CASSLGIRQALNDGAFF. Using reference TRBV5-6 and TRBJ1-1 for the parts outside the CDR3, the full variable domain is DAGVTQSPTHLIKTRGQQVTLRCSPKSGHDTVSWYQQALGQGPQFIFQYYEEEERQRGNFPDRFSGHQFPNYSSELNVNALLLGDSALYLCASSLGIRQALNDGAFFGQGTRLTVV.

This clone turned up a few times. The CDR3 here is CASSQSGTGGDGELFF. CDR3 nucleotides: TGCGCCAGCAGCCAGTCCGGGACAGGGGGCGACGGGGAGCTGTTTTTT. This sequence joins TRBV4-1 and TRBJ2-2; 12 bases agree with TRBD1. The CDR3 contains 16 residues. Germline V gene data show CDR1 as MGHRA and CDR2 as YSYEKL. V lost 3 bases, J lost 7 bases, and 6 bases stayed unmatched.

The J gene is TRBJ1-2, the V gene TRBV2; D gene unclear. CDR1 and CDR2 (germline): SNHLY, FYNNEI. This CDR3 has 13 amino acids. V was trimmed by 3 bases and J by 2 bases, leaving 7 bases between them. The CDR3 sequence is CASSDSANYGYTF. The CDR3 DNA follows: TGTGCCAGCAGTGACAGTGCCAACTATGGCTACACCTTC.

For this clone: This same CDR3 is encoded by further DNA sequences in the sample. The chain has TRBV2 and TRBJ2-2; tentatively, D is TRBD1 (6 bases). Germline CDR1 and CDR2: SNHLY and FYNNEI. The germline V and J ends were trimmed by 6 bases and 3 bases, with 17 bases remaining between them. The CDR3 spans 16 residues. The CDR3 reads CASSLQGRLDTGELFF. The CDR3 DNA reads as TGTGCCAGCAGCCTCCAGGGGCGATTAGACACCGGGGAGCTGTTTTTT.

This clone showed up just a few times. The chain is built from TRBV6-1 and TRBJ1-1; TRBD1 matches at 7 bases. Germline V gene lookup returns CDR1 MNHNS and CDR2 SASEGT. The CDR3 consists of 13 residues. V dropped 8 bases and J dropped 5; count of bases not matched to a gene: 8. CDR3 protein: CASRRQGGTEAFF. The CDR3 DNA reads as TGTGCCAGCCGGAGACAGGGTGGAACTGAAGCTTTCTTT.

J is TRBJ1-5 and V is TRBV28, with 8 bases that match TRBD1. V trimming: 3 bases; J trimming: 2 bases; junction bases outside the gene matches: 6. The V gene's germline CDR1 is MDHEN and CDR2 SYDVKM. The CDR3 is 16 residues long. CDR3: CASSLGTGLGNQPQHF. As DNA, the CDR3 is TGTGCCAGCAGTTTGGGGACAGGTTTGGGCAATCAGCCCCAGCATTTT.

V and J are TRBV30 and TRBJ1-2; a weak D match, TRBD1 (5 bases). The germline V gene has CDR1 GTSNPN and CDR2 SVGIG (reference sequence). The V gene lost 1 base and the J gene lost 8 bases, with 11 bases spanning the gap. The CDR3 consists of 12 residues. In nucleotides, the CDR3 is TGTGCCTGGAGTGAGGGGTCGTCCGGCTACACCTTC. Translating gives CAWSEGSSGYTF.

The V gene is TRBV5-6, the J gene TRBJ2-6; the D gene is possibly TRBD1 (6 bases). The CDR3 is 15 amino acids. Trimming stripped 4 bases from V and 8 bases from J, with 16 bases between. CDR1 and CDR2 from the germline V gene are SGHDT and YYEEEE. Here the CDR3 DNA reads TGTGCCAGCAGCCGATACGGGGACACGACCAACGTCCTGACTTTC. Translating gives CASSRYGDTTNVLTF.

J is TRBJ2-6 and V is TRBV7-9; D gene unclear. Germline V gene lookup returns CDR1 SEHNR and CDR2 FQNEAQ (reference sequence). CDR3 length: 17 residues. Trimming took off 1 base at V and 2 bases at J, with 12 bases between the two ends. DNA of the CDR3: TGTGCCAGCAGCTTAGATAACAGCCCTCCTGGGGCCAACGTCCTGACTTTC. It specifies CASSLDNSPPGANVLTF.

The rearrangement uses TRBV19 and TRBJ2-3; D is possibly TRBD2 (6 bases). Trimming removed 5 bases at V and 3 bases at J, with 12 bases between. CDR1 LNHDA and CDR2 SQIVND come from the germline V gene (reference sequence). The CDR3 has 14 amino acids. The DNA of the CDR3 is TGTGCCAGTAGTGAGTTGGAGGGAACAGATACGCAGTATTTT. This translates into CASSELEGTDTQYF. Full variable domain (outside the CDR3, taken from reference TRBV19 and TRBJ2-3): DGGITQSPKYLFRKEGQNVTLSCEQNLNHDAMYWYRQDPGQGLRLIYYSQIVNDFQKGDIAEGYSVSREKKESFPLTVTSAQKNPTAFYLCASSELEGTDTQYFGPGTRLTVL.

This chain joins TRBV18 and TRBJ2-7; D remains unclear. The CDR3 is made up of 15 amino acids. The V end was cut by 3 bases, the J end by 4 bases, with 16 bases between. CDR1 and CDR2 from the germline V gene are KGHSH and LQKENI. The CDR3: CASSPSSWYTYEQYF. CDR3 nucleotide sequence: TGTGCCAGCTCACCCTCGAGTTGGTATACTTACGAGCAGTACTTC.

The chain employs TRBV7-8 and TRBJ2-7; the D gene is possibly TRBD2 (7 bases). This CDR3 contains 15 residues. The germline V and J ends were trimmed by 1 base and 2 bases, with 12 bases remaining between them. Germline loops: CDR1 SGHVS, CDR2 FQNEAQ. CDR3 amino acids: CASSLEGGATYEQYF. The CDR3 nucleotides are TGTGCCAGCAGCTTAGAAGGGGGGGCCACCTACGAGCAGTACTTC.

The rearrangement joins TRBV6-4 to TRBJ2-1, with no clear D. Germline lookup yields CDR1 MRHNA and CDR2 SNTAGT. The CDR3 contains 13 residues. V gave up 5 bases and J gave up 7 bases, with 12 bases separating them. This CDR3 is CASSTGHKNEQFF. In nucleotides, the CDR3 is TGTGCCAGCAGTACGGGTCATAAAAATGAGCAGTTCTTC.

The J gene is TRBJ1-1, the V gene TRBV30; D ambiguous. Trimming cost V 0 bases and J 10 bases, with 9 bases left between them. Germline CDR1 is GTSNPN and CDR2 is SVGIG (reference sequence). The CDR3 is 11 residues long. The CDR3 here is CAWSVGVRAFF. As DNA, the CDR3 is TGTGCCTGGAGTGTCGGGGTTAGAGCTTTCTTT.

The sample holds a few counts of this clone. CDR3 residues: CAIAQGSVNTEAFF. CDR3 DNA sequence: TGTGCCATCGCACAGGGCTCGGTGAACACTGAAGCTTTCTTT. The J gene is TRBJ1-1, the V gene TRBV2; D possibly corresponds to TRBD1 (6 bases). V shed 10 bases and J shed 0 bases, with 15 bases lying between them. This CDR3 spans 14 amino acids. Germline V gene lookup returns CDR1 SNHLY and CDR2 FYNNEI.

The rearrangement links TRBV10-3 to TRBJ1-1; D may be TRBD1 (6 bases). CDR1 and CDR2 from the germline V gene are ENHRY and SYGVKD. V shed 8 bases and J shed 6 bases, with 13 bases lying between them. This CDR3 region has 12 residues. The CDR3 bases are TGTGCCATCGTGGACAGTTCCGCTGAAGCTTTCTTT. Amino acids: CAIVDSSAEAFF.

This clone was recorded a few times. The chain couples TRBV25-1 to TRBJ1-2, with D perhaps TRBD1 (5 bases). V lost 1 base to trimming and J lost 3 bases, with 9 bases between them. This CDR3 has 14 residues. Germline values: CDR1 MGHDK, CDR2 SYGVNS. CDR3 in amino acids: CASSESGRYYGYTF. In nucleotides, the CDR3 is TGTGCCAGCAGTGAATCAGGGCGCTACTATGGCTACACCTTC.

CDR3 region: CASSPGFRGGLYADTQYF. The CDR3 nucleotides are TGTGCCAGCAGCCCCGGTTTTCGGGGGGGCCTATATGCAGATACGCAGTATTTT. J is TRBJ2-3 and V is TRBV14; the match to TRBD2 covers 8 bases. CDR3 length: 18 residues. Germline lookup yields CDR1 SGHDN and CDR2 FVKESK. The junction had 16 bases not matched to a gene; V was cut back by 4 bases and J by 4 bases. Together with reference TRBV14 and TRBJ2-3, the CDR3 gives the full variable domain: EAGVTQFPSHSVIEKGQTVTLRCDPISGHDNLYWYRRVMGKEIKFLLHFVKESKQDESGMPNNRFLAERTGGTYSTLKVQPAELEDSGVYFCASSPGFRGGLYADTQYFGPGTRLTVL.

The chain joins TRBV5-6 to TRBJ1-1; D gene uncertain. The CDR3 consists of 14 residues. V lost 3 bases to trimming and J lost 1 base, with 10 bases between them. Germline CDR1 reads SGHDT; CDR2 reads YYEEEE. In nucleotides, the CDR3 is TGTGCCAGCAGCTCCCCCTATAAGAACACTGAAGCTTTCTTT. Translation: CASSSPYKNTEAFF.

CDR3 region: CASSQSGTIRDLYGYTF. As DNA, the CDR3 is TGTGCCAGCAGCCAAAGCGGCACAATCCGGGATCTCTATGGCTACACCTTC. The rearrangement links TRBV11-2 to TRBJ1-2, with D hard to call. Germline-derived CDR1 and CDR2 are SGHAT and FQNNGV. This CDR3 has 17 amino acids. V lost 5 bases and J lost 4, with 23 bases in between.